This T cell receptor (beta chain) is from a study of cytomegalovirus exposure and HLA in healthy donors. Broader study findings: Later work found that TCR association rates differed between HLA loci; DRB1 had the most and HLA-C the fewest. TCR beta V- and J-gene trimming, according to a later analysis, was linked to a missense DCLRE1C variant. Most TCR beta V segments were productive about 90% or about 30% of the time in an earlier analysis.

PCR was performed using 60 Vbeta and 13 Jbeta primers. Sequencing was performed with immunoSEQ multiplex PCR; in TCRdb, only in-frame clones are kept and a portion is missing. The top ten clones hold roughly 3% of a sample with 75,000 to 100,000 clones, 65% to 85% of them seen once. Trimming removed 0 bases from V and 3 bases from J, with 7 bases in between. This CDR3 spans 14 amino acids. Germline V gives CDR1 SGDLS, CDR2 YYNGEE. Comments on this clone: The antigen remains unidentified.

Sequencing was done on a sample of PBMCs. The TCR was taken from a female donor in good health and CMV-seropositive. The J gene is TRBJ2-1, the V gene TRBV9; no definite D call. The CDR3 region is CASSVGLGYNEQFF. The CDR3 nucleotides read TGTGCCAGCAGCGTAGGACTGGGCTACAATGAGCAGTTCTTC.